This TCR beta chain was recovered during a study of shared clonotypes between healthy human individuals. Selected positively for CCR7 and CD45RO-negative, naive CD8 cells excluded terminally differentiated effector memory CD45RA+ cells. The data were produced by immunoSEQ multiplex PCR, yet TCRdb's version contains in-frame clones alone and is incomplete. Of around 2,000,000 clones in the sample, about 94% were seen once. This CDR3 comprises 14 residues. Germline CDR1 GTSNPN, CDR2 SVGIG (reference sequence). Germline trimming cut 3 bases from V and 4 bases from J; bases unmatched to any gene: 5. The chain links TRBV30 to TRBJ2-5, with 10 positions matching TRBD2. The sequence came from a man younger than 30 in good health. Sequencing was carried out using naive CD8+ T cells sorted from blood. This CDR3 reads CAWSDASGGETQYF. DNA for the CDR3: TGTGCCTGGAGCGACGCTAGCGGGGGAGAGACCCAGTACTTC.